The 27 T cell receptor beta chains below all came from one sample that was sequenced in a study of beta chain features in type 1 diabetes (dated by TCRdb to the late 2010s). To prepare the library, the immunoSEQ multiplex PCR assay was applied. All of the isolated RNA was reverse transcribed with the High Capacity cDNA Reverse Transcription Kit, so expressed TCRB transcripts were sequenced. TCRdb carries this immuneACCESS record with in-frame sequences only. Its versions omit some clonotypes, under half of them owing to an unresolved V gene in the studies checked, with the rest unexplained. The sample has 350,000 or so clones on record, around a fifth of them singletons. Of the sample, under 0.05% falls within the top ten clones. The sequenced sample was naive CD4+ T cells from blood. The cell subset or site label for this specimen denotes: true naive CD4+ T cells. These receptors originate from a woman younger than 35 in good health.

V usage is TRBV5-1 and J usage is TRBJ2-3, with D perhaps matching TRBD1 (5 bases). This CDR3 has 14 residues. Germline CDR1 reads SGHRS; CDR2 reads YFSETQ. The V end was cut by 0 bases, the J end by 4 bases, with 9 bases between. The chain's CDR3 is CASSLEGRADTQYF. DNA of the CDR3: TGCGCCAGCAGCTTGGAGGGGCGAGCAGATACGCAGTATTTT.

V usage is TRBV4-3 and J usage is TRBJ1-2; 9 bases agree with TRBD1. CDR3 length equals 17 residues. V gave up 3 bases and J gave up 4 bases; unmatched junction bases: 12. The V gene's germline CDR1 is LGHNA and CDR2 YSLEER. The CDR3 spells CASSHAGDRALAYGYTF. CDR3 in DNA: TGCGCCAGCAGCCACGCGGGGGACAGGGCCCTTGCCTATGGCTACACCTTC.

The chain is built from TRBV11-3 and TRBJ2-5; D may be TRBD1 (5 bases). Per the germline V gene, CDR1 is SGHNT and CDR2 is YENEEA. The CDR3 is 14 residues long. V lost 7 bases and J 2 bases, leaving 14 bases between the germline ends. Written as DNA, the CDR3 is TGTGCCAGCACCCAAACACAGGCTCAAGAGACCCAGTACTTC. It translates to CASTQTQAQETQYF.

The table lists this clone with a few counts. V gene TRBV2 combines with J gene TRBJ1-1; D ambiguous. The germline CDR1 and CDR2 sequences are SNHLY and FYNNEI. The CDR3 totals 13 residues. V gave up 1 base and J gave up 4 bases, with 7 bases separating them. The CDR3 DNA follows: TGTGCCAGCAGTGAAGGGGCAAGCACTGAAGCTTTCTTT. This codes for CASSEGASTEAFF.

This clone was counted between two and nine times. The chain joins TRBV30 to TRBJ1-1, with a tentative D call TRBD1 (6 bases). The CDR3 runs to 13 residues. Germline V gene data show CDR1 as GTSNPN and CDR2 as SVGIG (reference sequence). V gave up 6 bases and J gave up 5 bases, with 16 bases separating them. The CDR3 DNA is TGTGCCTGCTTAACCAGGGGAAGGACTGAAGCTTTCTTT. Translating gives CACLTRGRTEAFF.

This clone was seen more than once but under ten times. V and J are TRBV19 and TRBJ2-3; 7 bases map to TRBD1. The CDR3 contains 14 residues. In germline, CDR1 is LNHDA, CDR2 SQIVND (reference sequence). Trimming took 4 bases from V and 0 from J; bases not matched to a gene: 1. CDR3 protein: CASSKGASTDTQYF. Written as DNA, the CDR3 is TGTGCCAGTAGTAAGGGGGCTAGCACAGATACGCAGTATTTT.

This clone appeared a few times. The chain uses TRBV7-9 and TRBJ2-1; 7 bases are shared with TRBD2. The CDR3 spans 16 residues. CDR1 and CDR2 (germline): SEHNR, FQNEAQ (reference sequence). After removal of 0 bases from V and 3 bases from J, the junction contained 5 bases not matched to a gene. The CDR3 sequence: CASSLAGGTNYNEQFF. The CDR3 DNA reads as TGTGCCAGCAGCTTAGCGGGCGGGACTAACTACAATGAGCAGTTCTTC.

In this sample, this clone turned up a few times. The V gene is TRBV6-5, the J gene TRBJ1-1, with TRBD1 matching over 8 bases. Germline values: CDR1 MNHEY, CDR2 SVGAGI. V shed 8 bases, J shed 2 bases, and the junction held 10 bases outside the gene matches. CDR3 length: 15 residues. CDR3 loop: CASGSEQGVNTEAFF. The DNA of the CDR3 is TGTGCCAGCGGATCTGAACAGGGGGTTAACACTGAAGCTTTCTTT.

In its sample, this clone was seen a few times. At the DNA level, this CDR3 is encoded by other sequences in the same sample as well. The chain couples TRBV28 to TRBJ1-2, with 8 bases matching TRBD1. Germline CDR1 MDHEN, CDR2 SYDVKM. V lost 6 bases and J lost 4; bases outside the gene matches: 4. The CDR3 is 13 residues long. The CDR3 here is CASSQGQVYGYTF. CDR3 coding DNA: TGTGCCAGCAGCCAGGGACAGGTCTATGGCTACACCTTC.

The chain joins TRBV29-1 to TRBJ2-7; 7 nucleotides align to TRBD1. The CDR3 is 13 residues long. V dropped 3 bases and J dropped 7; count of bases not matched to a gene: 9. Germline V CDR1 and CDR2: SQVTM, ANQGSEA. CDR3 protein: CSVDRQGSREQYF. DNA of the CDR3: TGCAGCGTTGACCGACAGGGAAGCAGGGAGCAGTACTTC.

This clone came up a few times. The chain uses TRBV30 and TRBJ1-1; maybe TRBD1 (6 bases). The germline V and J ends were trimmed by 2 bases and 4 bases, with 11 bases remaining between them. Germline assignment: CDR1 GTSNPN and CDR2 SVGIG (reference sequence). The CDR3 runs to 13 residues. The CDR3 DNA reads TGTGCCTGGAGTCGACAGGACACCACTGAAGCTTTCTTT. Protein: CAWSRQDTTEAFF.

There are a few counts of this clone. The chain recombines TRBV4-1 with TRBJ2-7; the D gene is possibly TRBD2 (6 bases). Germline V gene data show CDR1 as MGHRA and CDR2 as YSYEKL. V was clipped by 1 base and J by 3 bases, with 19 bases between them. The CDR3 contains 17 residues. The CDR3 loop reads CASSQGPGAGPVYEQYF. CDR3 coding DNA: TGCGCCAGCAGCCAAGGCCCCGGGGCGGGGCCAGTCTACGAGCAGTACTTC.

This clone has a handful of counts. The chain couples TRBV14 to TRBJ2-1, with 8 bases fitting TRBD2. V dropped 4 bases and J dropped 2; count of bases not matched to a gene: 7. Per germline, CDR1 SGHDN and CDR2 FVKESK. This CDR3 spans 16 amino acids. The chain's CDR3 is CASSLNSGNTYNEQFF. CDR3 nucleotide sequence: TGTGCCAGCAGCCTTAATAGCGGGAATACCTACAATGAGCAGTTCTTC.

This clone occurred a few times. V usage is TRBV6-1 and J usage is TRBJ2-7, with TRBD1 identical over 8 bases. Germline CDR1 MNHNS, CDR2 SASEGT. V dropped 5 bases and J dropped 6; count of bases not matched to a gene: 3. The CDR3 spans 12 residues. CDR3 bases: TGTGCCAGCAGTACCACAGGGGGCGAGCAGTACTTC. Residues: CASSTTGGEQYF.

This clone was found once. The V call is TRBV18, the J call TRBJ2-1, with 10 positions matching TRBD2. The CDR3 sequence is 15 residues long. Germline V gives CDR1 KGHSH, CDR2 LQKENI. The J segment lost 7 bases and the V segment lost 0 bases, leaving 3 bases of the junction unmatched. CDR3 nucleotide sequence: TGTGCCAGCTCACCACCGAGCGGGGGGGCGAATGAGCAGTTCTTC. This translates into CASSPPSGGANEQFF. Filled out from reference TRBV18 and TRBJ2-1, the complete variable domain reads NAGVMQNPRHLVRRRGQEARLRCSPMKGHSHVYWYRQLPEEGLKFMVYLQKENIIDESGMPKERFSAEFPKEGPSILRIQQVVRGDSAAYFCASSPPSGGANEQFFGPGTRLTVL.

This chain links TRBV7-8 with TRBJ2-1; the match to TRBD1 covers 7 bases. The CDR3 is 15 residues long. Germline lookup yields CDR1 SGHVS and CDR2 FQNEAQ. V shed 5 bases, J shed 5 bases, and the junction held 9 bases outside the gene matches. CDR3 in DNA: TGTGCCAGCAGCCCCCGACAGGGTATTGACAATGAGCAGTTCTTC. Its protein product is CASSPRQGIDNEQFF.

This clone came up a few times. V and J are TRBV30 and TRBJ1-2; D is possibly TRBD1 (5 bases). This CDR3 has 15 residues. With 3 bases removed from V and 2 bases from J, the gap between germline ends came to 16 bases. From germline, CDR1 is GTSNPN and CDR2 SVGIG (reference sequence). CDR3 region: CAWSGGGAGNYGYTF. The CDR3 DNA reads TGTGCCTGGAGCGGAGGAGGGGCCGGCAACTATGGCTACACCTTC.

The chain links TRBV7-9 to TRBJ1-2; 8 bases fit TRBD1. The CDR3 runs to 16 residues. Germline assignment: CDR1 SEHNR and CDR2 FQNEAQ (reference sequence). The V gene end was trimmed by 0 bases and the J gene end by 8 bases; junction bases not matched to a gene: 11. The CDR3 protein is CASSLALGTGGGGYTF. The CDR3 region has the DNA TGTGCCAGCAGCTTAGCGCTCGGGACAGGTGGAGGAGGCTACACCTTC.

The chain couples TRBV4-2 to TRBJ2-1; tentative D call: TRBD2 (5 bases). V was shortened by 0 bases and J by 2 bases, with 5 bases between the two germline ends. CDR1 is LGHNA, CDR2 YNFKEQ, per germline. The CDR3 is made up of 14 amino acids. CDR3 protein: CASSQERAYNEQFF. As DNA, the CDR3 is TGTGCCAGCAGCCAAGAGCGGGCCTACAATGAGCAGTTCTTC.

The chain links TRBV6-1 to TRBJ2-1, with TRBD1 matching 10 bases. V trimming: 6 bases; J trimming: 10 bases; junction bases outside the gene matches: 9. The CDR3 contains 14 residues. Germline CDR1 is MNHNS and CDR2 is SASEGT. This CDR3 is CASRRRDRGYEQFF. In nucleotides, the CDR3 is TGTGCCAGCAGGCGCCGGGACAGGGGATACGAGCAGTTCTTC.

The chain uses TRBV2 and TRBJ2-3, with 7 bases identical to TRBD2. V gave up 10 bases and J gave up 4 bases; unmatched junction bases: 11. Germline V gene data show CDR1 as SNHLY and CDR2 as FYNNEI. The CDR3 contains 14 residues. The CDR3 DNA follows: TGTGCCACCACCTTCGGGGGAGGGGCAGATACGCAGTATTTT. Its translation: CATTFGGGADTQYF.

The chain is built from TRBV10-3 and TRBJ1-2; TRBD1 aligns across 7 bases. The CDR3 runs 14 residues. Germline V gene sequence: CDR1 ENHRY, CDR2 SYGVKD. V shed 8 bases and J 4 bases; nucleotides not matched to a gene: 10. CDR3 region: CAILLDRAPYGYTF. CDR3 sequence (DNA): TGTGCCATCCTACTTGACAGGGCGCCCTATGGCTACACCTTC.

This clone was found a few times. The J gene is TRBJ2-3, the V gene TRBV5-1; D call uncertain. The CDR3 has 16 residues. From germline, CDR1 is SGHRS and CDR2 YFSETQ. V shed 0 bases and J shed 0 bases, with 11 bases lying between them. CDR3: CASSLVTSSSTDTQYF. The CDR3 DNA reads as TGCGCCAGCAGCTTGGTCACATCCTCTAGCACAGATACGCAGTATTTT.

This chain joins TRBV5-1 and TRBJ1-5, with a weak D call TRBD1 (6 bases). Germline CDR1 reads SGHRS; CDR2 reads YFSETQ. The CDR3 contains 13 residues. Trimming took 1 base from V and 5 from J, leaving 7 bases between them. CDR3 sequence reads: CASSLSGDQPQHF. DNA of the CDR3: TGCGCCAGCAGCTTGTCAGGGGATCAGCCCCAGCATTTT. Full variable domain (missing parts from reference TRBV5-1 and TRBJ1-5): KAGVTQTPRYLIKTRGQQVTLSCSPISGHRSVSWYQQTPGQGLQFLFEYFSETQRNKGNFPGRFSGRQFSNSRSEMNVSTLELGDSALYLCASSLSGDQPQHFGDGTRLSIL.

The CDR3 sequence: CASSLGQGELETQYF. The CDR3 DNA follows: TGTGCCAGCAGCTTAGGGCAGGGTGAACTAGAGACCCAGTACTTC. This chain connects TRBV7-9 to TRBJ2-5; D perhaps matches TRBD1 (5 bases). Germline CDR1 and CDR2: SEHNR and FQNEAQ (reference sequence). The V end was cut by 1 base, the J end by 4 bases, with 13 bases between. The CDR3 contains 15 residues.

This clone came up a few times. The chain couples TRBV2 to TRBJ2-1, with 8 bases identical to TRBD2. The CDR3 contains 13 residues. CDR1 and CDR2 from the germline V gene are SNHLY and FYNNEI. With V trimmed by 9 bases and J by 7 bases, 8 bases remained unmatched. The CDR3 DNA follows: TGTGCCAGTGTAGCGGGAATTGGGAATGAGCAGTTCTTC. Translating it yields CASVAGIGNEQFF. The entire variable domain, with the rest obtained from reference TRBV2 and TRBJ2-1, is as follows: EPEVTQTPSHQVTQMGQEVILRCVPISNHLYFYWYRQILGQKVEFLVSFYNNEISEKSEIFDDQFSVERPDGSNFTLKIRSTKLEDSAMYFCASVAGIGNEQFFGPGTRLTVL.

This clone was seen more than once but under ten times. CDR3 DNA: TGTGCCACTTCGGACAGGAAAGATGGCTACACCTTC. As protein: CATSDRKDGYTF. The chain joins TRBV30 to TRBJ1-2, with 7 positions matching TRBD1. J gave up 6 bases and V 8 bases, and 9 bases lay outside the gene matches. Germline V lookup: CDR1 GTSNPN, CDR2 SVGIG (reference sequence). This CDR3 has 12 amino acids.